This T cell receptor (beta chain) comes out of a study of blood T cell repertoires in COVID-19. Study-level background: T cells, B-cell-depleted T cells, or PBMCs supplied cDNA or gDNA.

The CDR3 spans 12 residues. Germline assignment: CDR1 SEHNR and CDR2 FQNEAQ (reference sequence). The V gene lost 6 bases and the J gene lost 5 bases, with 10 bases spanning the gap. The cohort comprised adults aged about 18 to 90 years residing in approximately 22 US areas. Researchers sorted participants into cohorts using their self-reported clinical history. Assay used: immunoSEQ multiplex PCR; TCRdb lists only in-frame clones, some missing. The sample has a few hundred thousand clones, roughly 80% seen once. The sample holds a few counts of this clone. Material for sequencing was PBMCs or T cells enriched from blood (not recorded which). The chain employs TRBV7-9 and TRBJ1-2; no clear D gene. The sequence derives from a man aged 35 to 55 who had been exposed to COVID-19. CDR3 in amino acids: CASSGQQYGYTF. CDR3 nucleotides: TGTGCCAGCAGTGGGCAGCAATATGGCTACACCTTC.